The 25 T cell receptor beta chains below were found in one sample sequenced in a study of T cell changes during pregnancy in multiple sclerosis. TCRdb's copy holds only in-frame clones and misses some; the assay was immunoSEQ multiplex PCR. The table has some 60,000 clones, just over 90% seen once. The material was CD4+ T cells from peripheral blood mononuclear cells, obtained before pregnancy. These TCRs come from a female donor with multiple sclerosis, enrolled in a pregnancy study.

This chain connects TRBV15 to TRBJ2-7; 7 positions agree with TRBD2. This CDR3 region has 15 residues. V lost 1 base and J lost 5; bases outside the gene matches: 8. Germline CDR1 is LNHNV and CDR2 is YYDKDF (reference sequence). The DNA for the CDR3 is TGTGCCACCAGCAGAGGCGGGACTAAAATCCACGAGCAGTACTTC. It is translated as CATSRGGTKIHEQYF.

CDR3 sequence (DNA): TGTGCCAGCAGACTTGCAGCGGACTCCTACAATGAGCAGTTCTTC. Translated: CASRLAADSYNEQFF. The genes are TRBV27 and TRBJ2-1; possible D gene TRBD2, 5 bases. Germline CDR1 is MNHEY and CDR2 is SMNVEV (reference sequence). This CDR3 region has 15 residues. V dropped 6 bases and J dropped 0 bases, with 12 bases sitting between them.

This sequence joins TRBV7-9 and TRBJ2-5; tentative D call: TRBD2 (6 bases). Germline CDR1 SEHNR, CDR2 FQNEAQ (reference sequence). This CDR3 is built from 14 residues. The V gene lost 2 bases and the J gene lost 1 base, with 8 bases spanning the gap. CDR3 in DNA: TGTGCCAGCAGCTTAACGGGGGTCCAAGAGACCCAGTACTTC. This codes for CASSLTGVQETQYF.

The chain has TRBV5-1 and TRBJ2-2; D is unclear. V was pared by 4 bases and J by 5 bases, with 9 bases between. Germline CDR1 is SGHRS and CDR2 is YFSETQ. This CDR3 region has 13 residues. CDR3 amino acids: CASSPQLTGELFF. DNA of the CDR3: TGCGCCAGCAGCCCTCAGTTGACCGGGGAGCTGTTTTTT. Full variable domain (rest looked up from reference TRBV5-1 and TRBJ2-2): KAGVTQTPRYLIKTRGQQVTLSCSPISGHRSVSWYQQTPGQGLQFLFEYFSETQRNKGNFPGRFSGRQFSNSRSEMNVSTLELGDSALYLCASSPQLTGELFFGEGSRLTVL.

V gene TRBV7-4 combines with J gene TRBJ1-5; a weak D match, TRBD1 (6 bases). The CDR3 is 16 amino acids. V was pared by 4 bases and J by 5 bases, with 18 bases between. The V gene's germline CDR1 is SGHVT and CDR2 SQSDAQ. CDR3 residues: CASSSRTDLRHQPQHF. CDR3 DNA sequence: TGTGCCAGCAGCTCGAGGACAGATTTGAGGCATCAGCCCCAGCATTTT.

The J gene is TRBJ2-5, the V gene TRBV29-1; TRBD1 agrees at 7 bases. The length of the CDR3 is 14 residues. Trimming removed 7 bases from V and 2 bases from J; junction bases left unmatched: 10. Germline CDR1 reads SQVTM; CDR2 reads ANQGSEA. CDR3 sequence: CSAWTGRHQETQYF. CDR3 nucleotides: TGCAGCGCATGGACAGGCAGACATCAAGAGACCCAGTACTTC.

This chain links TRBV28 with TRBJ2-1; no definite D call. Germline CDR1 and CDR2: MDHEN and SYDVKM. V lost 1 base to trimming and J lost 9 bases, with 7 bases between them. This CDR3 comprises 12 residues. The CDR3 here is CASSLSTGEQFF. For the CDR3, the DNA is TGTGCCAGCAGTTTATCCACCGGTGAGCAGTTCTTC.

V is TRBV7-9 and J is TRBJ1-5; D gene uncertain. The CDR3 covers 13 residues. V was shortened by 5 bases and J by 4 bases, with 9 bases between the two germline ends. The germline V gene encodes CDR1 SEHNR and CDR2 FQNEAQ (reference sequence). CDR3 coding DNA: TGTGCCAGCAGCCGCGGGTCTAATCAGCCCCAGCATTTT. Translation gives CASSRGSNQPQHF.

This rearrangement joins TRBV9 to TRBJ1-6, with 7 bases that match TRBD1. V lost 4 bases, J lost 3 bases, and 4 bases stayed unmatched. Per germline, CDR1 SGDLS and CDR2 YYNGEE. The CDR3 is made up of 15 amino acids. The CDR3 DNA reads TGTGCCAGCAGCCCCCGGACAGGCTATAATTCACCCCTCCACTTT. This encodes CASSPRTGYNSPLHF.

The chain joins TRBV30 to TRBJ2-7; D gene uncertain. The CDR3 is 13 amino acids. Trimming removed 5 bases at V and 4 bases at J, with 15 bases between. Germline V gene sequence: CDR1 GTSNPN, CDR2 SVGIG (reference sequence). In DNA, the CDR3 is TGTGCCTGGGACTTGGTGGGTGGGTACGAGCAGTACTTC. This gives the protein CAWDLVGGYEQYF.

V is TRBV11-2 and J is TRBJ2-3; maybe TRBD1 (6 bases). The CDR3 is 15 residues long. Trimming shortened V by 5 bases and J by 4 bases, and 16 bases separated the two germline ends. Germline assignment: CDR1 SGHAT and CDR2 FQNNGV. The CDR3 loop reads CASSPRWGQADTQYF. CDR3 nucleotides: TGTGCCAGCAGCCCGCGGTGGGGGCAAGCAGATACGCAGTATTTT.

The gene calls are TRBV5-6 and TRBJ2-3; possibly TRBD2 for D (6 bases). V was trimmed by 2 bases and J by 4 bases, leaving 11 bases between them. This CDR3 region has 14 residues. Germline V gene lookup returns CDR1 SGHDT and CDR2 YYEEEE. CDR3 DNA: TGTGCCAGCAGCTTATGGGGGAGGCCAGATACGCAGTATTTT. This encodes CASSLWGRPDTQYF.

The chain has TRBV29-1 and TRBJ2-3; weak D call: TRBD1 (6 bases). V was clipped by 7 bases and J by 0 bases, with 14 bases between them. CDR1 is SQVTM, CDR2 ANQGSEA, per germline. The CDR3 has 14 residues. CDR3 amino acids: CSARGTTSTDTQYF. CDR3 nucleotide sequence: TGCAGCGCGAGGGGGACAACTAGCACAGATACGCAGTATTTT.

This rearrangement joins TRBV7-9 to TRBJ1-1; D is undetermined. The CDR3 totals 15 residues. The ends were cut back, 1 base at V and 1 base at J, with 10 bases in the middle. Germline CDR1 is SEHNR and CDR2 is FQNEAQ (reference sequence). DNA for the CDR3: TGTGCCAGCAGCTTAGGCCACTCAGGGAACACTGAAGCTTTCTTT. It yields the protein CASSLGHSGNTEAFF.

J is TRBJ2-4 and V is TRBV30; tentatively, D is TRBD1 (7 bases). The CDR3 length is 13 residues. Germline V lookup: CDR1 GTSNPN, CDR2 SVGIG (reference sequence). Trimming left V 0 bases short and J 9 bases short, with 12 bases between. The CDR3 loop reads CAWSVRQGGIQYF. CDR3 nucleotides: TGTGCCTGGAGTGTACGGCAGGGGGGCATTCAGTACTTC. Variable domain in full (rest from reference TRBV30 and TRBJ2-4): SQTIHQWPATLVQPVGSPLSLECTVEGTSNPNLYWYRQAAGRGLQLLFYSVGIGQISSEVPQNLSASRPQDRQFILSSKKLLLSDSGFYLCAWSVRQGGIQYFGAGTRLSVL.

In nucleotides, the CDR3 is TGTGCCAGCAGCTTATCTCCGGACAGGGGTCAAGGGGGCTACACCTTC. Translating gives CASSLSPDRGQGGYTF. The rearrangement joins TRBV7-6 to TRBJ1-2; 9 positions agree with TRBD1. V lost 2 bases and J lost 8; bases outside the gene matches: 12. This CDR3 is 16 amino acids long. The V gene's germline CDR1 is SGHVS and CDR2 FNYEAQ.

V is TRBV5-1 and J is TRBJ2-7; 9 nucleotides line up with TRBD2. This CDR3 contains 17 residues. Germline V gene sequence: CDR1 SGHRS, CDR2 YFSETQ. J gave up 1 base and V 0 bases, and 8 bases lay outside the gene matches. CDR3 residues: CASSLGASGVLSYEQYF. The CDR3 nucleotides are TGCGCCAGCAGCTTGGGGGCTAGCGGGGTCCTATCCTACGAGCAGTACTTC.

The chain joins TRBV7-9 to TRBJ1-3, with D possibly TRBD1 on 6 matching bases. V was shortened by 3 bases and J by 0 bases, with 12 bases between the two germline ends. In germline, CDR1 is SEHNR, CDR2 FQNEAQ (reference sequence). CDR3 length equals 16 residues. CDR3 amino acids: CASSFTGQSSGNTIYF. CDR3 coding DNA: TGTGCCAGCAGCTTTACCGGACAGAGCTCTGGAAACACCATATATTTT.

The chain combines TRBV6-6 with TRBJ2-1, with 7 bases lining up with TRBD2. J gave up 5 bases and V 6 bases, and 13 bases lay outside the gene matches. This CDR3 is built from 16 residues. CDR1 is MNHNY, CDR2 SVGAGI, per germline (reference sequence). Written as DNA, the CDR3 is TGTGCCAGCAGCCTAAATCTGGGACTACGACACAATGAGCAGTTCTTC. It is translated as CASSLNLGLRHNEQFF.

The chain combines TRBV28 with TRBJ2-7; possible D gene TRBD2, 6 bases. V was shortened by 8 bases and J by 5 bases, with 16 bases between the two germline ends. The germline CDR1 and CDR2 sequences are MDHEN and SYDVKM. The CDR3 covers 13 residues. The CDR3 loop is CASVPSVTHEQYF. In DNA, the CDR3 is TGTGCCAGCGTACCTAGCGTCACCCACGAGCAGTACTTC.

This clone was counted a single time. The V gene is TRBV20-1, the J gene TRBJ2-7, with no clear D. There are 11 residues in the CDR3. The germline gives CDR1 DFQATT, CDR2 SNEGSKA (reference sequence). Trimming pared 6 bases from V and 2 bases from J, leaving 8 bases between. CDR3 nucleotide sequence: TGCAGTGCCCTAAAGACCTACGAGCAGTACTTC. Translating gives CSALKTYEQYF.

This chain's CDR3 is CASSLDFTSASGTQYF. CDR3 nucleotide sequence: TGTGCCAGCAGCTTAGACTTTACTAGCGCCAGCGGTACGCAGTATTTT. This chain joins TRBV11-2 and TRBJ2-3; 7 nucleotides line up with TRBD2. CDR3 length equals 16 residues. V lost 0 bases and J lost 8; bases outside the gene matches: 11. Germline assignment: CDR1 SGHAT and CDR2 FQNNGV.

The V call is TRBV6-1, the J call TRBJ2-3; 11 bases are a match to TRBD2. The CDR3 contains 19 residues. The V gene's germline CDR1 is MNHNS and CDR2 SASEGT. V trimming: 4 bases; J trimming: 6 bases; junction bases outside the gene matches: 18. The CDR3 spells CASSAGGTATSGRWDTQYF. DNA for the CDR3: TGTGCCAGCAGTGCAGGAGGGACGGCAACTAGCGGGAGATGGGATACGCAGTATTTT.

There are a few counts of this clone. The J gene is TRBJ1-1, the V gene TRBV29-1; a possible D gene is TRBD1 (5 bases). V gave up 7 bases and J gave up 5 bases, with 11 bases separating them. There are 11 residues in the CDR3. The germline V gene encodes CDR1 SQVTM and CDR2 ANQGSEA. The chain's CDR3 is CSGGSLTEAFF. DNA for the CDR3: TGCAGCGGGGGCTCTTTAACTGAAGCTTTCTTT.

The CDR3 DNA follows: TGCAGCGACAGGTCTGGTCTAGCGGCAAATACGCAGTATTTT. Translation gives CSDRSGLAANTQYF. The chain has TRBV29-1 and TRBJ2-3; 7 nucleotides agree with TRBD2. The CDR3 contains 14 residues. J was trimmed by 7 bases and V by 7 bases; bases with no gene match: 14. Germline V gives CDR1 SQVTM, CDR2 ANQGSEA.